The entry that follows covers one T cell receptor (beta chain) sequence. Clones were read by immunoSEQ multiplex PCR, and TCRdb kept only the in-frame ones, dropping some. The data show approximately 130,000 clones, roughly three quarters seen once. The record originates from a study of blood T cell repertoires in COVID-19. Trimming stripped 3 bases from V and 5 bases from J, with 2 bases between. The CDR3 runs to 12 residues. CDR1 is SGHTA, CDR2 FQGNSA, per germline. The sample taken for sequencing was peripheral blood. This receptor was taken from a man older than 75 with acute or convalescent COVID-19. The rearrangement uses TRBV7-2 and TRBJ1-6, with D unresolved. CDR3 nucleotide sequence: TGTGCCAGCAGCTTTAATAATTCACCCCTCCACTTT. Its protein is CASSFNNSPLHF. The complete variable domain, with remaining parts taken from reference TRBV7-2 and TRBJ1-6, reads GAGVSQSPSNKVTEKGKDVELRCDPISGHTALYWYRQSLGQGLEFLIYFQGNSAPDKSGLPSDRFSAERTGGSVSTLTIQRTQQEDSAVYLCASSFNNSPLHFGNGTRLTVT.